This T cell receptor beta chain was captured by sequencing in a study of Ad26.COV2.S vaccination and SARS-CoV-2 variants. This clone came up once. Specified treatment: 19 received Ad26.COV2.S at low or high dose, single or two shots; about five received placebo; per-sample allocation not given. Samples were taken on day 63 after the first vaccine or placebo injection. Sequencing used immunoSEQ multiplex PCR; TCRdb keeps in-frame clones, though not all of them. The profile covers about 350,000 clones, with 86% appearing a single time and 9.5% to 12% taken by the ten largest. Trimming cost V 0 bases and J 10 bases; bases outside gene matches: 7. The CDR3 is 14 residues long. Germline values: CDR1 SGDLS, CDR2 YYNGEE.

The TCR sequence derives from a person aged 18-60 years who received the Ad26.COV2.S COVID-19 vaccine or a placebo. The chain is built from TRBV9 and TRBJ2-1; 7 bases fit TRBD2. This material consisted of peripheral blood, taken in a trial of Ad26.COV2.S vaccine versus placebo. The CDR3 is CASSVEVPSGEQFF. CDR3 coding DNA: TGTGCCAGCAGCGTAGAAGTTCCTAGCGGCGAGCAGTTCTTC.